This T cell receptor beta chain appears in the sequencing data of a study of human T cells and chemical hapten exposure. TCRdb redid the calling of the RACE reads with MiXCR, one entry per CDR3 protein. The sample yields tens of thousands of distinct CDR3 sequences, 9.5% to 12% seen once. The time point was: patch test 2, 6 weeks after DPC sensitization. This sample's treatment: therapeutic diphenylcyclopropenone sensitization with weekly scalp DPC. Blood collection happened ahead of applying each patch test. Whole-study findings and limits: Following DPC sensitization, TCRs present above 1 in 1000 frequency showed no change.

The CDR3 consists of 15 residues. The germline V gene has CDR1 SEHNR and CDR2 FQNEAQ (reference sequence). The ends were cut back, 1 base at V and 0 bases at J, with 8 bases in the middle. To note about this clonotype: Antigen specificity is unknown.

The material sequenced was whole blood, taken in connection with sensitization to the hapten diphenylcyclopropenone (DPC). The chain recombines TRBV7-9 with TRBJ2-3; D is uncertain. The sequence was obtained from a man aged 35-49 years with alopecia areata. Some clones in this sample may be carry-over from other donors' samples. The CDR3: CASSLGRSSTDTQYF. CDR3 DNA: TGTGCCAGCAGCTTAGGGCGATCTAGCACAGATACGCAGTATTTT.